A selection of T cell receptor beta chains follows, all from one sample in a study of blood T cell repertoires in COVID-19. Sequencing was performed with immunoSEQ multiplex PCR; in TCRdb, only in-frame clones are kept and a portion is missing. The sample includes 30,000 to 40,000 clones, about 86% of them seen just once. Sample: peripheral blood. All receptors derive from an older woman with active COVID-19. Both conserved end residues are part of each CDR3. The order of the fields is CDR3 protein, CDR3 DNA, clone size, V gene, J gene, D gene. The D gene is left open where the match is weak. Some rows mark clone size as missing; the rest say once, few, many or name a class of expanded clone.

CDR3 protein: CASSRTGGGNTIYF; CDR3 DNA: TGTGCCAGCAGCAGGACAGGGGGCGGAAACACCATATATTTT; clone size: NA; V gene: TRBV7-8; J gene: TRBJ1-3; D gene: TRBD1
CDR3 protein: CASSSSRVSGNTIYF; CDR3 DNA: TGTGCCAGCAGCTCTTCCAGGGTCTCTGGAAACACCATATATTTT; clone size: NA; V gene: TRBV7-9; J gene: TRBJ1-3; D gene: NA
CDR3 protein: CASSWGQGDYEQYF; CDR3 DNA: TGTGCCAGCAGCTGGGGACAGGGGGACTACGAGCAGTACTTC; clone size: NA; V gene: TRBV5-6; J gene: TRBJ2-7; D gene: TRBD1
CDR3 protein: CASSFYPDRVYEQYF; CDR3 DNA: TGTGCCAGCAGTTTCTACCCGGACAGGGTGTACGAGCAGTACTTC; clone size: NA; V gene: TRBV27; J gene: TRBJ2-7; D gene: TRBD1
CDR3 protein: CATSGGRRKQETQYF; CDR3 DNA: TGTGCCACCAGCGGGGGACGGAGAAAACAAGAGACCCAGTACTTC; clone size: NA; V gene: TRBV24-1; J gene: TRBJ2-5; D gene: NA
CDR3 protein: CAISDKGAGRDEQYF; CDR3 DNA: TGTGCCATCAGTGATAAAGGGGCAGGTCGGGACGAGCAGTACTTC; clone size: NA; V gene: TRBV10-3; J gene: TRBJ2-7; D gene: NA
CDR3 protein: CASSQDEGYTF; CDR3 DNA: TGTGCCAGCAGCCAAGATGAGGGCTACACCTTC; clone size: NA; V gene: TRBV4-2; J gene: TRBJ1-2; D gene: NA
CDR3 protein: CASSRQGTYEQYF; CDR3 DNA: TGTGCCAGCAGTCGACAGGGCACCTACGAGCAGTACTTC; clone size: NA; V gene: TRBV27; J gene: TRBJ2-7; D gene: TRBD1
CDR3 protein: CASSPLTGVSGETQYF; CDR3 DNA: TGTGCCAGCTCACCGCTAACAGGGGTTTCGGGAGAGACCCAGTACTTC; clone size: NA; V gene: TRBV18; J gene: TRBJ2-5; D gene: TRBD1
CDR3 protein: CASSLLRTGTPTQETQYF; CDR3 DNA: TGTGCCAGCAGCTTATTAAGGACCGGGACACCAACTCAAGAGACCCAGTACTTC; clone size: NA; V gene: TRBV11-2; J gene: TRBJ2-5; D gene: NA
CDR3 protein: CASSEAFFRGRATRANYEQYF; CDR3 DNA: TGTGCCAGCAGTGAAGCGTTTTTCAGGGGGCGAGCGACTAGGGCCAACTACGAGCAGTACTTC; clone size: once; V gene: TRBV6-1; J gene: TRBJ2-7; D gene: TRBD1
CDR3 protein: CASRTGEETQYF; CDR3 DNA: TGTGCCAGCAGGACAGGGGAAGAGACCCAGTACTTC; clone size: few; V gene: TRBV2; J gene: TRBJ2-5; D gene: TRBD1
CDR3 protein: CASSGQGPMGYTF; CDR3 DNA: TGTGCCAGCAGTGGACAGGGTCCTATGGGCTACACCTTC; clone size: NA; V gene: TRBV6-2/TRBV6-3; J gene: TRBJ1-2; D gene: TRBD1
CDR3 protein: CAISTSTDTQYF; CDR3 DNA: TGTGCCATCAGTACTAGCACAGATACGCAGTATTTT; clone size: NA; V gene: TRBV10-3; J gene: TRBJ2-3; D gene: NA
CDR3 protein: CASSPRDREAFF; CDR3 DNA: TGTGCCAGCTCACCACGGGACAGGGAAGCTTTCTTT; clone size: NA; V gene: TRBV18; J gene: TRBJ1-1; D gene: TRBD1
CDR3 protein: CASSQDPSGGQNEQFF; CDR3 DNA: TGTGCCAGCAGCCAAGATCCTAGCGGGGGGCAAAATGAGCAGTTCTTC; clone size: few; V gene: TRBV4-2; J gene: TRBJ2-1; D gene: TRBD2
CDR3 protein: CASSLLPDNSYEQYF; CDR3 DNA: TGTGCCAGCAGCTTACTCCCGGACAACTCCTACGAGCAGTACTTC; clone size: NA; V gene: TRBV11-2; J gene: TRBJ2-7; D gene: NA
CDR3 protein: CASSSRTGNTEAFF; CDR3 DNA: TGTGCCAGCAGCTCCCGGACGGGAAACACTGAAGCTTTCTTT; clone size: NA; V gene: TRBV11-3; J gene: TRBJ1-1; D gene: NA
CDR3 protein: CASSQTSTTVRDNEQFF; CDR3 DNA: TGCGCCAGCAGCCAAACCTCAACCACCGTCAGGGACAATGAGCAGTTCTTC; clone size: NA; V gene: TRBV4-3; J gene: TRBJ2-1; D gene: NA
CDR3 protein: CASSQGVPGLAGNTGELFF; CDR3 DNA: TGTGCCAGCAGCCAGGGAGTACCGGGACTAGCGGGGAACACCGGGGAGCTGTTTTTT; clone size: NA; V gene: TRBV3-1/TRBV3-2; J gene: TRBJ2-2; D gene: TRBD2
CDR3 protein: CASSPRQGSEAFF; CDR3 DNA: TGTGCCAGCAGCCCCCGACAGGGGTCTGAAGCTTTCTTT; clone size: NA; V gene: TRBV7-3; J gene: TRBJ1-1; D gene: TRBD1
CDR3 protein: CASRPTEGDQPQHF; CDR3 DNA: TGTGCCAGCAGACCTACAGAGGGGGATCAGCCCCAGCATTTT; clone size: NA; V gene: TRBV6-5; J gene: TRBJ1-5; D gene: NA
CDR3 protein: CATSRDRGPYEQYF; CDR3 DNA: TGTGCCACCAGCAGAGACAGGGGACCCTACGAGCAGTACTTC; clone size: few; V gene: TRBV15; J gene: TRBJ2-7; D gene: NA
CDR3 protein: CASGTGGKYEQYF; CDR3 DNA: TGTGCCAGCGGAACAGGGGGAAAATACGAGCAGTACTTC; clone size: NA; V gene: TRBV28; J gene: TRBJ2-7; D gene: TRBD1
CDR3 protein: CASSYRDRVNEKLFF; CDR3 DNA: TGTGCCAGCAGCTACCGGGACAGGGTGAATGAAAAACTGTTTTTT; clone size: NA; V gene: TRBV3-1/TRBV3-2; J gene: TRBJ1-4; D gene: TRBD1
CDR3 protein: CASSAGLAGEHYEQYF; CDR3 DNA: TGTGCCAGCAGCGCTGGACTAGCGGGGGAGCATTACGAGCAGTACTTC; clone size: NA; V gene: TRBV9; J gene: TRBJ2-7; D gene: TRBD2
CDR3 protein: CASSPMAGDSGANVLTF; CDR3 DNA: TGTGCCAGCTCACCAATGGCGGGGGACTCTGGGGCCAACGTCCTGACTTTC; clone size: NA; V gene: TRBV18; J gene: TRBJ2-6; D gene: TRBD2
CDR3 protein: CASSQGAVEAFF; CDR3 DNA: TGTGCCAGCAGCCAGGGGGCGGTAGAAGCTTTCTTT; clone size: NA; V gene: TRBV3-1/TRBV3-2; J gene: TRBJ1-1; D gene: NA
CDR3 protein: CASSLSGGGPTDTQYF; CDR3 DNA: TGTGCCAGCAGCCTTAGCGGGGGGGGCCCCACAGATACGCAGTATTTT; clone size: NA; V gene: TRBV11-2; J gene: TRBJ2-3; D gene: TRBD2
CDR3 protein: CASSQMGTSGSYQETQYF; CDR3 DNA: TGTGCCAGCAGCCAAATGGGGACTAGCGGATCGTACCAAGAGACCCAGTACTTC; clone size: NA; V gene: TRBV3-1/TRBV3-2; J gene: TRBJ2-5; D gene: TRBD2
CDR3 protein: CASSTRVAAYEQYF; CDR3 DNA: TGTGCCAGCAGCACGCGGGTCGCAGCCTACGAGCAGTACTTC; clone size: NA; V gene: TRBV11-2; J gene: TRBJ2-7; D gene: NA
CDR3 protein: CASSLYGTSGYTDTQYF; CDR3 DNA: TGTGCCAGCAGCTTATACGGGACTAGCGGATACACAGATACGCAGTATTTT; clone size: NA; V gene: TRBV7-8; J gene: TRBJ2-3; D gene: TRBD2